This is a list of T cell receptor beta chains from one sample in a study of T cells in Graves' hyperthyroidism and ophthalmopathy. TCRdb processed the multiplex PCR reads anew with MiXCR; each CDR3 protein has one entry. In the table there are 160,000 or so distinct CDR3 sequences, over 7.5% of which are singletons. Sequencing input: blood. The receptors were sampled from a woman between 18 and 29 years old with Graves' hyperthyroidism that later progressed to Graves' ophthalmopathy. Both conserved end residues are trimmed from each CDR3.

ASSARTSLETQY TRBV27
ASSLWGAGGIGNTIY TRBV7-9
ASSLNTEQF TRBV5-1
ASSLGAGGSYNEQF TRBV7-2
ASSSRLRGSYNEQF TRBV28
ASRLSRGGGSPLH TRBV11-2
AISPQGGSSYGYT TRBV10-3
ASRGSTDTQY TRBV19
SARGPQGDDRDLY TRBV20-1
DTSSSGLQGEKLF TRBV15
ASRQKMDTEAF TRBV7-8
SGRIQSTSEQY TRBV29-1
ATSDYRLTEGYT TRBV24-1
SASGQGTYEQY TRBV20-1
ASSPDRAVGTQY TRBV18
ASSRGLFTQY TRBV14
ASSEDGSYEQY TRBV6-1
ASSGELPSVGYEQF TRBV6-2/TRBV6-3
ASSAGQISNTEAF TRBV11-2
ASSLDYGGSNQPQH TRBV7-2
ASSQQGLGGYT TRBV4-1
SARDMGGGVTGELF TRBV20-1
ASSREGLEAYEQY TRBV6-1
ASRPRTGQMNTEAF TRBV7-2
AWSRQSGQPQH TRBV30
ASTRQATYEQY TRBV5-6
ASMAQREKF TRBV6-1
ASSQERTGRETQY TRBV3-1
ASSQGTSGSNEQY TRBV4-1
ASSTTAGDGYT TRBV19